This T cell receptor (beta chain) was recovered during a study of cytomegalovirus exposure and HLA in healthy donors. Across the study: Approximately 180 million T cells yielded more than 90 million unique TCR beta sequences, as an earlier analysis found. Study conclusions and caveats: In a later analysis, the majority of CMV-associated beta chains seemingly showed HLA restriction. Among the most significant clusters, several appeared linked to common viral pathogens in a later analysis. As a later analysis showed, a missense DCLRE1C variant was linked to trimming of TCR beta V- and J-genes.

13 Jbeta primers and 60 Vbeta primers were used for the PCR. Method: immunoSEQ multiplex PCR; TCRdb's copy keeps in-frame clones and lacks some. The sample holds some 110,000 clones, roughly 80% seen once. This CDR3 is 17 amino acids long. Germline CDR1 and CDR2: SGHAT and FQNNGV. V shed 5 bases and J shed 4 bases, with 22 bases lying between them. A word on this clone: Its antigen is undetermined.

This chain links TRBV11-2 with TRBJ2-3, with a possible D match to TRBD2 (6 bases). The origin of this receptor is a woman aged 40 to 55 in good health and CMV-seropositive. Sequenced sample: PBMCs. The CDR3 spells CASSDHSWGGTSDTQYF. In DNA, the CDR3 is TGTGCCAGCAGCGACCACTCCTGGGGCGGGACCTCAGATACGCAGTATTTT. Complete variable domain (other parts from reference TRBV11-2 and TRBJ2-3): EAGVAQSPRYKIIEKRQSVAFWCNPISGHATLYWYQQILGQGPKLLIQFQNNGVVDDSQLPKDRFSAERLKGVDSTLKIQPAKLEDSAVYLCASSDHSWGGTSDTQYFGPGTRLTVL.